This record covers a single T cell receptor (beta chain). The antigen is undetermined. V trimming: 5 bases; J trimming: 4 bases; junction bases outside the gene matches: 10. Germline V gene sequence: CDR1 DFQATT, CDR2 SNEGSKA (reference sequence). This CDR3 has 14 residues. This specimen belongs to a study of response to subunit inactivated influenza vaccine. Study outcomes and limitations: T cells newly recruited by each seasonal influenza vaccination are few, the authors suggested.

TCRdb reanalysed the RT-PCR reads using MiXCR and keeps one entry per CDR3 protein. The sample lists hundreds of thousands of distinct CDR3 sequences, 15% to 18% occurring once. The sample consisted of PBMCs from blood, taken about 11 days after vaccination. The V gene is TRBV20-1, the J gene TRBJ2-7; 8 bases align to TRBD1. This receptor was identified in a man over 45 who received an inactivated influenza vaccine. This CDR3 reads CSAQDRGSGYEQYF. CDR3 sequence (DNA): TGCAGTGCTCAAGACAGGGGCTCGGGATACGAGCAGTACTTC.